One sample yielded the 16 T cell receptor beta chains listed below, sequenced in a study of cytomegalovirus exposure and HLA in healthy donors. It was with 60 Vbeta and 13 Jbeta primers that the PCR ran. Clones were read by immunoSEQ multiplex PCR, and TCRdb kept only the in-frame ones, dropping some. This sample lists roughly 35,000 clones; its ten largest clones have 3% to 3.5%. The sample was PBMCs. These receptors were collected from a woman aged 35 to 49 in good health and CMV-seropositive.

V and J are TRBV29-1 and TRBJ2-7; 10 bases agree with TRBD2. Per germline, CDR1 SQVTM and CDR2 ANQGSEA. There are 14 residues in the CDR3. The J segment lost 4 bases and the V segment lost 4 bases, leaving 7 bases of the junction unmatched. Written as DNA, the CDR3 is TGCAGCGTTGGCGCTAGCGGGAGTGAATACGAGCAGTACTTC. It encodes CSVGASGSEYEQYF.

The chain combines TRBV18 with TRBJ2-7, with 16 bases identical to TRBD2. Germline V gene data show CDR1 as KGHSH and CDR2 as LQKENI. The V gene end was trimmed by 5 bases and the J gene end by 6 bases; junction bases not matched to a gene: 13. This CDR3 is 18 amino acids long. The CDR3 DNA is TGTGCCAGCTCATCGGGACTAGCGGGAGGGTTTCTACTTTTCGAGCAGTACTTC. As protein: CASSSGLAGGFLLFEQYF.

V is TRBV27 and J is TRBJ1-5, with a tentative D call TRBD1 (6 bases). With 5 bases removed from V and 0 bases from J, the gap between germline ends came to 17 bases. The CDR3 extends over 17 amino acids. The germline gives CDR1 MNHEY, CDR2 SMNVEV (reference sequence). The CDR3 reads CASSARGAIYSNQPQHF. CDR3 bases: TGTGCCAGCAGTGCCAGGGGCGCAATCTATAGCAATCAGCCCCAGCATTTT.

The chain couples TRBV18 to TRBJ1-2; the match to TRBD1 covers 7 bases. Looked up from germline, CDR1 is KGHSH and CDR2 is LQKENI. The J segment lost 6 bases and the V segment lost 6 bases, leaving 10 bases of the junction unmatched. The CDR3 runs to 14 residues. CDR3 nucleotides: TGTGCCAGCTCTCGAGCCCGGGACAGCCATGGCTACACCTTC. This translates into CASSRARDSHGYTF. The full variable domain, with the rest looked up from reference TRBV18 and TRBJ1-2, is NAGVMQNPRHLVRRRGQEARLRCSPMKGHSHVYWYRQLPEEGLKFMVYLQKENIIDESGMPKERFSAEFPKEGPSILRIQQVVRGDSAAYFCASSRARDSHGYTFGSGTRLTVV.

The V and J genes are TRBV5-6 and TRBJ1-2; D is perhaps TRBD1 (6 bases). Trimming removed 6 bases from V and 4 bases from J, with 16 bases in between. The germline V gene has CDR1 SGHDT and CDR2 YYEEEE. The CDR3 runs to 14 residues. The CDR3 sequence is CASIPRDTLYGYTF. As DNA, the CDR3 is TGTGCCAGCATACCCCGGGACACCCTCTATGGCTACACCTTC.

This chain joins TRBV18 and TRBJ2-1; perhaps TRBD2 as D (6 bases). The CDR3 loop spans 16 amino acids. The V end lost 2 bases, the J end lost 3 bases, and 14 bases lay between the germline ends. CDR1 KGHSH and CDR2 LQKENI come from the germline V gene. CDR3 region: CASSPNSRENYNEQFF. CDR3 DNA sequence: TGTGCCAGCTCACCAAACTCCCGGGAGAACTACAATGAGCAGTTCTTC.

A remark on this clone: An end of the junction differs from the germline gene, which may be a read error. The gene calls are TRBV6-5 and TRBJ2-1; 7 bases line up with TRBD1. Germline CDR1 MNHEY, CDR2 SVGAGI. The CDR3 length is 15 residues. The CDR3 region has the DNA TGTGCCAGCAGTTACGGGAAAAGGGGGCGAGGTGGGGCAGTCTTC. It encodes CASSYGKRGRGGAVF.

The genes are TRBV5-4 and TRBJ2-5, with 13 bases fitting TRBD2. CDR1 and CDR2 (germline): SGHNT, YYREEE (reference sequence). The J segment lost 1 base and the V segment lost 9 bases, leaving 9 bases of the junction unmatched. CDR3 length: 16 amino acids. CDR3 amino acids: CATTSGRVRSQETQYF. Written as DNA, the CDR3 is TGTGCCACAACTAGCGGGAGGGTCCGGAGCCAAGAGACCCAGTACTTC.

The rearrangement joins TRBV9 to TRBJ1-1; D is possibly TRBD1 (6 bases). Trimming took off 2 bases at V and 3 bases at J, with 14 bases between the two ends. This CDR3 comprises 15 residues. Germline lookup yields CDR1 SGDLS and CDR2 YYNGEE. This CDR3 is CASSVGDRTDTEAFF. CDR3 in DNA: TGTGCCAGCAGCGTCGGTGACAGGACCGACACTGAAGCTTTCTTT.

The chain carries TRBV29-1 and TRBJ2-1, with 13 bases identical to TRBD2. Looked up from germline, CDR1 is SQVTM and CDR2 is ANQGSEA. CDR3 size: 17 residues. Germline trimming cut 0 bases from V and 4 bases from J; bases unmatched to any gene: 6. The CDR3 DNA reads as TGCAGCGTTGAAGATGGGTGGACTAGCGGGAGATACAATGAGCAGTTCTTC. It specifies CSVEDGWTSGRYNEQFF.

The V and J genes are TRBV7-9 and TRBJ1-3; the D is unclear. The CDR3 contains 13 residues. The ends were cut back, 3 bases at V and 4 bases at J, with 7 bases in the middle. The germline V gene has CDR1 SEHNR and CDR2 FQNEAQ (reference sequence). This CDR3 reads CASSFSTGNTIYF. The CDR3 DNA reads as TGTGCCAGCAGCTTCAGTACGGGAAACACCATATATTTT.

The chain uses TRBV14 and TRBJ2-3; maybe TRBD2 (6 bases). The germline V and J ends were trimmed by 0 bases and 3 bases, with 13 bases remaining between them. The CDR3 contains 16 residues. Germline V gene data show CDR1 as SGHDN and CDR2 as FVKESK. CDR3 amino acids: CASSQDSGDGTDTQYF. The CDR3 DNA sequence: TGTGCCAGCAGCCAAGATTCGGGGGATGGAACAGATACGCAGTATTTT. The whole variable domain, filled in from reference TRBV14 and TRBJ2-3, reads EAGVTQFPSHSVIEKGQTVTLRCDPISGHDNLYWYRRVMGKEIKFLLHFVKESKQDESGMPNNRFLAERTGGTYSTLKVQPAELEDSGVYFCASSQDSGDGTDTQYFGPGTRLTVL.

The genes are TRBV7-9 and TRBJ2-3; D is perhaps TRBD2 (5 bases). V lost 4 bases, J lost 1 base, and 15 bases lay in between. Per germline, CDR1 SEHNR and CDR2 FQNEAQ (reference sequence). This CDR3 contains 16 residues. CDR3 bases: TGTGCCAGCAGCTCTCCCCGAAGCGGTCGCACAGATACGCAGTATTTT. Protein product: CASSSPRSGRTDTQYF.

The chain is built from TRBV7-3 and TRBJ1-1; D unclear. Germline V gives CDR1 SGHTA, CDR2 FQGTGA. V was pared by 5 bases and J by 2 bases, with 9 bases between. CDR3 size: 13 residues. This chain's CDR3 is CASSLQLNTEAFF. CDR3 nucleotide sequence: TGTGCCAGCAGCCTACAGCTAAACACTGAAGCTTTCTTT.

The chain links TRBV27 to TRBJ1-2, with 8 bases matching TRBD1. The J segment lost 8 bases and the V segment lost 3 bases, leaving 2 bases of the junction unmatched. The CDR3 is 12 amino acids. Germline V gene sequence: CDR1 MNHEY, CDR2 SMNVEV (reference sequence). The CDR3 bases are TGTGCCAGCAGTTTTCAGGGGGCAGGCTACACCTTC. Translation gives CASSFQGAGYTF.

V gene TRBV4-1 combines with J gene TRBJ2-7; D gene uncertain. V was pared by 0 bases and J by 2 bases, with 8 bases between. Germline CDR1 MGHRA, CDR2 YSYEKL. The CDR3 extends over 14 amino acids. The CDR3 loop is CASSQDVRTYEQYF. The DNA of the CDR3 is TGCGCCAGCAGCCAAGACGTCAGAACCTACGAGCAGTACTTC.